This entry lists 16 T cell receptor beta chains sequenced from one sample in a study of blood T cell repertoires in COVID-19. Method: immunoSEQ multiplex PCR; TCRdb's copy keeps in-frame clones and lacks some. There are around 61,000 clones in the sample; 80% to 85% occur only once, and about a sixth lies in the top ten. The sample comprised peripheral blood. These receptors came from an older man with acute or convalescent COVID-19.

In its sample, this clone was seen a few times. The chain has TRBV7-9 and TRBJ2-1, with TRBD1 matching 10 bases. The germline gives CDR1 SEHNR, CDR2 FQNEAQ (reference sequence). The CDR3 length is 17 residues. The ends lost 5 bases at V and 2 bases at J; junction bases unmatched: 9. CDR3 loop: CASSPRRTGGPYNEQFF. The CDR3 nucleotides read TGTGCCAGCAGCCCCCGCCGGACAGGGGGTCCCTACAATGAGCAGTTCTTC.

V and J are TRBV14 and TRBJ2-1; 10 bases agree with TRBD2. V was clipped by 3 bases and J by 7 bases; unmatched bases: 6. The CDR3 is 15 amino acids. Germline values: CDR1 SGHDN, CDR2 FVKESK. CDR3 nucleotides: TGTGCCAGCAGCCATGATAGCGGGGGGATGAATGAGCAGTTCTTC. Translated, it gives CASSHDSGGMNEQFF.

This clone was counted a single time. The chain has TRBV6-6 and TRBJ1-6; maybe TRBD1 (6 bases). The length of the CDR3 is 16 residues. Germline CDR1 reads MNHNY; CDR2 reads SVGAGI (reference sequence). V lost 2 bases and J 1 base, leaving 9 bases between the germline ends. The CDR3 coding sequence is TGTGCCAGCAGTTACAGAGGGGGATCCTATAATTCACCCCTCCACTTT. It encodes CASSYRGGSYNSPLHF.

The chain carries TRBV18 and TRBJ2-5, with D possibly matching TRBD1 (6 bases). Germline V gives CDR1 KGHSH, CDR2 LQKENI. The V and J ends lost 2 bases and 5 bases respectively, with 12 bases between them. CDR3 size: 14 residues. The CDR3 reads CASSPSRGSETQYF. The CDR3 bases are TGTGCCAGCTCACCATCCAGGGGCTCGGAGACCCAGTACTTC.

J is TRBJ2-7 and V is TRBV7-6; weak D call: TRBD2 (7 bases). Germline CDR1 and CDR2: SGHVS and FNYEAQ. The CDR3 is 13 residues long. Trimming stripped 7 bases from V and 0 bases from J, with 10 bases between. CDR3 protein: CASTAGASYEQYF. The DNA of the CDR3 is TGTGCCAGCACTGCGGGGGCCTCCTACGAGCAGTACTTC.

This rearrangement joins TRBV6-2 or TRBV6-3 to TRBJ1-1; D not resolved. Trimming left V 5 bases short and J 0 bases short, with 13 bases between. Germline V gene sequence: CDR1 MNHEY, CDR2 SVGEGT. The CDR3 contains 15 residues. For the CDR3, the DNA is TGTGCCAGCAGTAGCCGCCTGTTGATGAACACTGAAGCTTTCTTT. Protein sequence: CASSSRLLMNTEAFF.

The rearrangement joins TRBV7-2 to TRBJ2-1, with D possibly matching TRBD2 (5 bases). Trimming took 7 bases from V and 0 from J, leaving 10 bases between them. The CDR3 is 14 amino acids. Germline values: CDR1 SGHTA, CDR2 FQGNSA. The CDR3 bases are TGTGCCAGCACGGCCACTAGCTCCTACAATGAGCAGTTCTTC. It translates to CASTATSSYNEQFF. The whole variable domain, filled in from reference TRBV7-2 and TRBJ2-1, reads GAGVSQSPSNKVTEKGKDVELRCDPISGHTALYWYRQSLGQGLEFLIYFQGNSAPDKSGLPSDRFSAERTGGSVSTLTIQRTQQEDSAVYLCASTATSSYNEQFFGPGTRLTVL.

This clone appeared once. The V call is TRBV20-1, the J call TRBJ1-1, with TRBD1 identical over 8 bases. V dropped 3 bases and J dropped 5; count of bases not matched to a gene: 11. The CDR3 consists of 15 residues. The germline CDR1 and CDR2 sequences are DFQATT and SNEGSKA (reference sequence). CDR3 DNA: TGCAGTGCTAGTGTAAGAAGACAGGGGCGGACTGAAGCTTTCTTT. It specifies CSASVRRQGRTEAFF.

This clone showed up just a few times. This chain connects TRBV10-1 to TRBJ2-7; D not certain. The CDR3 covers 10 residues. In germline, CDR1 is WNHNN, CDR2 SYGVQD (reference sequence). V was pared by 7 bases and J by 3 bases, with 4 bases between. The CDR3 reads CASTVYEQYF. CDR3 bases: TGCGCCAGCACGGTCTACGAGCAGTACTTC.

V is TRBV24-1 and J is TRBJ2-3; unclear D gene. The CDR3 sequence is 14 residues long. V lost 2 bases to trimming and J lost 5 bases, with 10 bases between them. The germline gives CDR1 KGHDR, CDR2 SFDVKD. The CDR3, as DNA: TGTGCCACCAGTGATTCGGCGACTGGAGATACGCAGTATTTT. This gives the protein CATSDSATGDTQYF.

The rearrangement links TRBV7-2 to TRBJ2-1; the D gene is possibly TRBD2 (6 bases). The ends were cut back, 8 bases at V and 6 bases at J, with 20 bases in the middle. Germline CDR1 and CDR2: SGHTA and FQGNSA. CDR3 length equals 15 residues. The CDR3 reads CASGMVASEINEQFF. CDR3 nucleotides: TGTGCCAGCGGAATGGTGGCTAGCGAGATCAATGAGCAGTTCTTC. Supplemented by reference TRBV7-2 and TRBJ2-1, the full variable domain reads GAGVSQSPSNKVTEKGKDVELRCDPISGHTALYWYRQSLGQGLEFLIYFQGNSAPDKSGLPSDRFSAERTGGSVSTLTIQRTQQEDSAVYLCASGMVASEINEQFFGPGTRLTVL.

The chain carries TRBV2 and TRBJ2-5; no firm D call. Germline assignment: CDR1 SNHLY and CDR2 FYNNEI. V lost 3 bases to trimming and J lost 5 bases, with 4 bases between them. The CDR3 spans 11 residues. CDR3 nucleotides: TGTGCCAGCAGTGAGAGGGAGACCCAGTACTTC. Protein sequence: CASSERETQYF.

The chain is built from TRBV30 and TRBJ2-7; D is ambiguous. CDR1 GTSNPN and CDR2 SVGIG come from the germline V gene (reference sequence). This CDR3 spans 11 amino acids. V was cut by 0 bases and J by 4 bases, with 4 bases left in between. In DNA, the CDR3 is TGTGCCTGGAGTGTAGCATACGAGCAGTACTTC. It translates to CAWSVAYEQYF.

This clone qualifies as medium-sized. The chain has TRBV6-2 or TRBV6-3 and TRBJ2-7, with 9 bases fitting TRBD2. This CDR3 region has 14 residues. The ends lost 5 bases at V and 2 bases at J; junction bases unmatched: 4. Per germline, CDR1 MNHEY and CDR2 SVGEGT. DNA of the CDR3: TGTGCCAGCAGTGAGCGGGGGGCAGCCTACGAGCAGTACTTC. It codes for CASSERGAAYEQYF.

This chain connects TRBV19 to TRBJ1-5; 10 nucleotides agree with TRBD1. CDR1 is LNHDA and CDR2 is SQIVND in the germline V gene (reference sequence). The CDR3 spans 15 residues. V was clipped by 1 base and J by 7 bases; unmatched bases: 4. The CDR3 reads CASSIGDRGYQPQHF. The DNA for the CDR3 is TGTGCCAGTAGTATAGGGGACAGGGGTTACCAGCCCCAGCATTTT. The whole variable domain, remainder taken from reference TRBV19 and TRBJ1-5, is DGGITQSPKYLFRKEGQNVTLSCEQNLNHDAMYWYRQDPGQGLRLIYYSQIVNDFQKGDIAEGYSVSREKKESFPLTVTSAQKNPTAFYLCASSIGDRGYQPQHFGDGTRLSIL.

The sample holds many counts of this clone. V usage is TRBV11-1 and J usage is TRBJ1-6, with 12 bases aligning to TRBD1. Germline trimming cut 4 bases from V and 9 bases from J; bases unmatched to any gene: 4. The germline gives CDR1 SGHAT, CDR2 FQDESV (reference sequence). The CDR3 covers 15 residues. The CDR3 loop reads CASSSGTGGSSPLHF. The CDR3 nucleotides read TGTGCCAGCAGCTCCGGGACAGGGGGCAGTTCACCCCTCCACTTT.